A selection of T cell receptor beta chains follows, all from one sample in a study of shared clonotypes between healthy human individuals. TCRdb's copy holds only in-frame clones and misses some; the assay was immunoSEQ multiplex PCR. The sample has 2.5 million or so clones; 90% to 95% are singletons. Material for sequencing was naive CD4+ T cells sorted from blood. Receptor source: a man aged 18-30 years in good health. CDR3s include the opening cysteine and the closing phenylalanine or tryptophan. D genes are given only for firm matches. Clone size, where shown, is once, few, many, or a class for clones that have expanded.

size: .
D: .
V: TRBV7-9
J: TRBJ1-1
DNA: TGTGCCAGCAGCTTAGCCGGGGGGCGAAGGACTGAAGCTTTCTTT
CDR3: CASSLAGGRRTEAFF

size: .
D: TRBD1
V: TRBV25-1
J: TRBJ1-2
DNA: TGTGCCAGCGGGGACAGGTTCTATGGCTACACCTTC
CDR3: CASGDRFYGYTF

size: .
D: .
V: TRBV18
J: TRBJ1-5
DNA: TGTGCCAGCTCCCCGGGGGGCAATCAGCCCCAGCATTTT
CDR3: CASSPGGNQPQHF

size: .
D: TRBD1
V: TRBV6-6
J: TRBJ1-6
DNA: TGTGCCAGCGGCCCGGACAGGGATAATTCACCCCTCCACTTT
CDR3: CASGPDRDNSPLHF

size: .
D: .
V: TRBV28
J: TRBJ2-1
DNA: TGTGCCAGCAGAGACCCTGGCAATGAGCAGTTCTTC
CDR3: CASRDPGNEQFF

size: .
D: TRBD2
V: TRBV28
J: TRBJ2-7
DNA: TGTGCCAGCCTAGCGGGAAACTCCTACGAGCAGTACTTC
CDR3: CASLAGNSYEQYF

size: .
D: .
V: TRBV6-5
J: TRBJ2-5
DNA: TGTGCCAGCAGTTACTCGTCCACTAACGGGGAGACCCAGTACTTC
CDR3: CASSYSSTNGETQYF

size: .
D: .
V: TRBV7-9
J: TRBJ2-3
DNA: TGTGCCAGCAGCCGCCCGCCGAACACAGATACGCAGTATTTT
CDR3: CASSRPPNTDTQYF

size: .
D: .
V: TRBV7-9
J: TRBJ1-2
DNA: TGTGCCAGCAGCTTAGGTACCGTGAACTATGGCTACACCTTC
CDR3: CASSLGTVNYGYTF

size: .
D: .
V: TRBV27
J: TRBJ1-5
DNA: TGTGCCAGCAGTTTATCGGGCAATATGGGCAATCAGCCCCAGCATTTT
CDR3: CASSLSGNMGNQPQHF

size: .
D: TRBD1
V: TRBV5-1
J: TRBJ1-4
DNA: TGCGCCAGCAGCTTACAGGGGGCGGATGAAAAACTGTTTTTT
CDR3: CASSLQGADEKLFF

size: once
D: .
V: TRBV27
J: TRBJ2-3
DNA: TGTGCCAGCAGTTTCAGGGGGGCAGATACGCAGTATTTT
CDR3: CASSFRGADTQYF

size: .
D: TRBD1
V: TRBV4-1
J: TRBJ1-4
DNA: TGCGCCAGCAGCCAAGGCTTGCAGGGGGCGCCTCTATGGGAAAAACTGTTTTTT
CDR3: CASSQGLQGAPLWEKLFF

size: .
D: TRBD1
V: TRBV6-5
J: TRBJ2-7
DNA: TGTGCCAGCAGTTCGGGACAGGTCTACGAGCAGTACTTC
CDR3: CASSSGQVYEQYF

size: .
D: .
V: TRBV7-9
J: TRBJ2-5
DNA: TGTGCGCCGGGGCCAGCGGAAGAGACCCAGTACTTC
CDR3: CAPGPAEETQYF

size: .
D: .
V: TRBV7-6
J: TRBJ2-5
DNA: TGTGCCAGCAGCCCTCTTGGGTGGTACCAAGAGACCCAGTACTTC
CDR3: CASSPLGWYQETQYF

size: .
D: .
V: TRBV5-1
J: TRBJ1-1
DNA: TGCGCCAGCAGCTTCGATGTCAACACTGAAGCTTTCTTT
CDR3: CASSFDVNTEAFF

size: .
D: TRBD1
V: TRBV5-1
J: TRBJ2-1
DNA: TGCGCCAGCAGCTTGGCCGGACAGGGGTACAATGAGCAGTTCTTC
CDR3: CASSLAGQGYNEQFF

size: .
D: .
V: TRBV4-3
J: TRBJ1-5
DNA: TGCGCCAGCAGCCAAGATATGGCAGCTTACAATCAGCCCCAGCATTTT
CDR3: CASSQDMAAYNQPQHF

size: .
D: TRBD1
V: TRBV5-1
J: TRBJ1-4
DNA: TGCGCCAGCAGCACACAGGGGGCTGGGGAAAAACTGTTTTTT
CDR3: CASSTQGAGEKLFF

size: .
D: .
V: TRBV14
J: TRBJ2-7
DNA: TGTGCCAGCAGCTACAGGGCTCTAAGCTCCTACGAGCAGTACTTC
CDR3: CASSYRALSSYEQYF

size: .
D: .
V: TRBV7-2
J: TRBJ2-1
DNA: TGTGCCCAATTGCGGGGGCCCGGAGAGCAGTTCTTC
CDR3: CAQLRGPGEQFF

size: .
D: TRBD1
V: TRBV7-2
J: TRBJ2-5
DNA: TGTGCCAGCAGCCCCGGACAGGGGGTGCGAGAGACCCAGTACTTC
CDR3: CASSPGQGVRETQYF

size: .
D: .
V: TRBV18
J: TRBJ1-4
DNA: TGTGCCAGCTCACTAAGACAGACAGGACCCTTTAATGAAAAACTGTTTTTT
CDR3: CASSLRQTGPFNEKLFF

size: .
D: .
V: TRBV18
J: TRBJ1-2
DNA: TGTGCCAGCTCACCTGACGCAAACTATGGCTACACCTTC
CDR3: CASSPDANYGYTF

size: .
D: .
V: TRBV6-5
J: TRBJ2-7
DNA: TGTGCCAGCAGAGACGGGACATACTACGAGCAGTACTTC
CDR3: CASRDGTYYEQYF

size: .
D: TRBD2
V: TRBV12-5
J: TRBJ2-3
DNA: TGTGCTAGTGGTTTCGTTGAAAAAGGTGCGACTAGCGGGTTCACAGATACGCAGTATTTT
CDR3: CASGFVEKGATSGFTDTQYF

size: .
D: .
V: TRBV11-2
J: TRBJ2-7
DNA: TGTGCCAGCAGCCCCTTTAGTGAGCAGTACTTC
CDR3: CASSPFSEQYF

size: .
D: .
V: TRBV19
J: TRBJ2-7
DNA: TGTGCCAGTAGCCTTAGTCAGGGCAGGTACGAGCAGTACTTC
CDR3: CASSLSQGRYEQYF

size: .
D: TRBD1
V: TRBV10-3
J: TRBJ2-1
DNA: TGTGCCATCAGTGAGGGACAGGGGGCGGATGAGCAGTTCTTC
CDR3: CAISEGQGADEQFF

size: .
D: TRBD2
V: TRBV18
J: TRBJ2-1
DNA: TGTGCCAGCTTACGGGCTAGCGGTTTATCCTACAATGAGCAGTTCTTC
CDR3: CASLRASGLSYNEQFF

size: .
D: .
V: TRBV28
J: TRBJ2-1
DNA: TGTGCCAGTTCGTTAACAGGGAGCTCCTACAATGAGCAGTTCTTC
CDR3: CASSLTGSSYNEQFF

size: .
D: .
V: TRBV4-1
J: TRBJ2-7
DNA: TGCGCCAGCAGCCAAGCCCTGGCAGGGAGGTACGAGCAGTACTTC
CDR3: CASSQALAGRYEQYF

size: .
D: TRBD2
V: TRBV7-6
J: TRBJ2-3
DNA: TGTGCCAGCAGCTTAGGTAGCGGGCTCTACACAGATACGCAGTATTTT
CDR3: CASSLGSGLYTDTQYF

size: .
D: .
V: TRBV2
J: TRBJ1-2
DNA: TGTGCCAGCAGTGAAGCGCTTGGCAGCGGCTACACCTTC
CDR3: CASSEALGSGYTF

size: .
D: .
V: TRBV5-6
J: TRBJ2-3
DNA: TGTGCCAGCAGCTCCACAGGGTTCGCAGATACGCAGTATTTT
CDR3: CASSSTGFADTQYF

size: .
D: .
V: TRBV10-1
J: TRBJ1-3
DNA: TGCGCCAGCAGTGAAGTAGCTGGAAACACCATATATTTT
CDR3: CASSEVAGNTIYF

size: .
D: TRBD1
V: TRBV5-4
J: TRBJ1-2
DNA: TGTGCCAGCAGCCGGGACAGGTCCTATGGCTACACCTTC
CDR3: CASSRDRSYGYTF

size: .
D: TRBD2
V: TRBV28
J: TRBJ2-3
DNA: TGTGCCAGCATTTCGTTTCCTAGCGGAAGCACAGATACGCAGTATTTT
CDR3: CASISFPSGSTDTQYF

size: .
D: .
V: TRBV7-8
J: TRBJ2-1
DNA: TGTGCCAGCAGCTTAAGGACAGTTCCCTACAATGAGCAGTTCTTC
CDR3: CASSLRTVPYNEQFF

size: .
D: .
V: TRBV5-1
J: TRBJ1-5
DNA: TGCGCCAGCAGCTTGGCCCCCTGGGGAAATCAGCCCCAGCATTTT
CDR3: CASSLAPWGNQPQHF

size: .
D: TRBD1
V: TRBV19
J: TRBJ2-2
DNA: TGTGCCAGTAGTACTTCAACAGGGGGCGCCACCGGGGAGCTGTTTTTT
CDR3: CASSTSTGGATGELFF

size: once
D: .
V: TRBV7-6
J: TRBJ2-5
DNA: TGTGCCAGCAGCTCCGCGCAGGTCCAAGAGACCCAGTACTTC
CDR3: CASSSAQVQETQYF